This T cell receptor beta chain was captured in a study of T cells in tuberculosis (dated by TCRdb to 2017 to 2018). About the full investigation: The study combined CD1B tetramers and high-throughput TCR immunosequencing to characterize T cells specific for the mycobacterial lipid antigen glucose monomycolate (GMM). A South African clinical cohort compared IGRA-negative adolescents, IGRA-positive adolescents with latent tuberculosis and adults with active tuberculosis, over eight per group.

Turning to this clone: It has no known antigen specificity. No per-base quality is available; no much larger clone lies one base away.

On the study overall, not on this receptor specifically: Clinical samples were chosen by availability of cryopreserved specimens, and active tuberculosis cases were adults while controls were adolescents. An accuracy of approximately 87% (AUROC 0.75 to 0.9) was reached by a classifier using the diverse GMM-specific repertoire, compared with 60% to 70% accuracy when GEM motif frequencies were used. Active tuberculosis TCR-alpha repertoires showed smaller mean NN-distances to GMM-specific TCRs than IGRA-negative controls, suggesting clonal expansion of these TCRs. Smaller NN-distances were partly driven by shorter CDR3-alpha lengths in active tuberculosis patients, and statistical significance was not reached for the TCR-beta difference.

TCR libraries were generated with the immunoSEQ multiplex PCR assay, using TCR-beta and/or TCR-alpha/delta assays for each sample. The Illumina high-throughput platform was used to sequence the amplified TCR libraries. Under the source paper's analysis protocol: Clustering and dimensionality reduction relied on pairwise TCRdist distances among GMM-specific receptors from T cells that were either sorted ex vivo or expanded in vitro. Each clinical repertoire received a mean NN-distance score, defined as the average TCRdist to the nearest 10% of tetramer-positive reference sequences. GEM TCR motif frequency was calculated as the fraction of unique TCRs that matched known GEM sequences by V/J usage and CDR3 length. Linear discriminant analysis with leave-one-out cross-validation, implemented in scikit-learn, was used to classify active tuberculosis. The clones in this table, taken by TCRdb from immuneACCESS, are in-frame only. Not every clone is retained; where verified, under half of the shortfall comes from an unresolved V gene, and the cause of the rest is unknown. D and trimming come from the DNA, and the V and J calls and clone size come from that table. The sample data list roughly 30,000 clones, and 91% of these were observed just once. The biggest ten clones account for about 2.2% of the sample.

According to the germline V gene, CDR1 reads SGDLS and CDR2 reads YYNGEE. The CDR3 spans 15 residues, from the cysteine through the phenylalanine. Here the CDR3 DNA is all that survives: 45 bases in frame from base 1. At the junction V is shortened by 2 bases and J by 4 bases, with 15 bases in between. At study entry, adolescents were screened for latent tuberculosis infection using a tuberculin skin test and the QuantiFERON-TB GOLD In-Tube IGRA. Immunosequencing was performed on unsorted cryopreserved PBMC and covered roughly 100,000 T cells per clinical donor on average. Eleven high schools in the Worcester region of the Western Cape, South Africa, served as enrollment sites for adolescents aged 12 to 18 years. Ten M. tuberculosis-infected and around 10 uninfected adolescents were selected with matching for age and sex. For the adolescents, PBMC were isolated by density centrifugation from freshly drawn heparinized blood and then cryopreserved.

The sample comprised PBMCs. This chain joins TRBV9 to TRBJ2-5; D gene: possibly TRBD2, on 5 matching bases. The sequence came from a donor between 10 and 35 years old with latent tuberculosis or without tuberculosis infection. Here the CDR3 is given as CASSVSGSEGETQYF. The nucleotide sequence is given as TGTGCCAGCAGCGTCTCGGGTTCAGAGGGAGAGACCCAGTACTTC.